Each of the 27 T cell receptor beta chains below was sequenced from the same sample in a study of T cell repertoires in aging, cancer and after chemotherapy. Rearranged V-D-J TRB sequences were amplified with a mixed TRB-A/B primer pool. TCRdb recomputed calls from the multiplex PCR reads with MiXCR, one row per CDR3 protein. The sample lists about 12,000 distinct CDR3 sequences, roughly 31% occurring once. The template was genomic DNA from peripheral blood, not RNA. The source material was blood. Every receptor here comes from a human donor in good health. The donor label of this sample is uncertain.

This clonotype was seen a handful of times. The chain employs TRBV12-3 or TRBV12-4 and TRBJ1-1, with 7 bases fitting TRBD1. Trimming cost V 6 bases and J 0 bases; bases outside gene matches: 1. This CDR3 region has 13 residues. The CDR3 DNA sequence: TGTGCCAGCAGGGGACAGCTGAACACTGAAGCTTTCTTT. Encoded protein: CASRGQLNTEAFF.

This clonotype is categorized as medium-sized. The chain couples TRBV18 to TRBJ2-5; D remains ambiguous. The CDR3 loop spans 14 amino acids. The V gene's germline CDR1 is KGHSH and CDR2 LQKENI. The V gene lost 3 bases and the J gene lost 6 bases, with 14 bases spanning the gap. CDR3 residues: CASSPPTSAQTQYF. CDR3 bases: TGTGCCAGCTCACCCCCGACCTCAGCACAGACCCAGTACTTC. Combining the CDR3 with reference TRBV18 and TRBJ2-5 gives the whole variable domain NAGVMQNPRHLVRRRGQEARLRCSPMKGHSHVYWYRQLPEEGLKFMVYLQKENIIDESGMPKERFSAEFPKEGPSILRIQQVVRGDSAAYFCASSPPTSAQTQYFGPGTRLLVL.

Within the sample, this clonotype is medium-sized. The chain links TRBV6-5 to TRBJ2-3; 15 bases align to TRBD2. Germline lookup yields CDR1 MNHEY and CDR2 SVGAGI. CDR3 size: 15 residues. After removal of 6 bases from V and 5 bases from J, the junction contained 3 bases not matched to a gene. CDR3 residues: CASRGLAGGGDTQYF. The CDR3 region has the DNA TGTGCCAGCAGGGGACTAGCGGGGGGAGGAGATACGCAGTATTTT.

This clonotype ranks as medium-sized. The V and J genes are TRBV6-5 and TRBJ2-7; no definite D call. In germline, CDR1 is MNHEY, CDR2 SVGAGI. The CDR3 loop spans 12 amino acids. Trimming took off 5 bases at V and 4 bases at J, with 9 bases between the two ends. CDR3 protein: CASSENGYEQYF. The CDR3 DNA follows: TGTGCCAGCAGTGAAAACGGGTACGAGCAGTACTTC.

This clonotype is hyperexpanded (1% or more) in the sample. The V gene is TRBV30, the J gene TRBJ2-6, with D perhaps TRBD1 or TRBD2 (5 bases each). The length of the CDR3 is 16 residues. The germline gives CDR1 GTSNPN, CDR2 SVGIG (reference sequence). V was clipped by 2 bases and J by 4 bases, with 15 bases between them. The CDR3 reads CAWSRMGDSGANVLTF. CDR3 DNA: TGTGCCTGGAGTCGGATGGGGGATTCAGGGGCCAACGTCCTGACTTTC.

The chain couples TRBV12-3 or TRBV12-4 to TRBJ1-1, with D tentatively TRBD1 (5 bases). This CDR3 is 16 amino acids long. V lost 6 bases and J 2 bases, leaving 19 bases between the germline ends. CDR3 nucleotides: TGTGCCAGCAGCCAAGGGAGGATGGGGGACAACACTGAAGCTTTCTTT. Its protein product is CASSQGRMGDNTEAFF.

J is TRBJ1-2 and V is TRBV6-1; the D gene is possibly TRBD1 (5 bases). Trimming stripped 5 bases from V and 3 bases from J, with 13 bases between. The CDR3 is 14 residues long. Germline V gene sequence: CDR1 MNHNS, CDR2 SASEGT. The CDR3 DNA is TGTGCCAGCAGTAAGTGGGACCGAGACTATGGCTACACCTTC. Its protein is CASSKWDRDYGYTF.

This sequence joins TRBV15 and TRBJ1-3; TRBD1 aligns across 7 bases. The germline V gene has CDR1 LNHNV and CDR2 YYDKDF (reference sequence). The CDR3 covers 18 residues. V was clipped by 0 bases and J by 3 bases; unmatched bases: 11. CDR3 region: CATSRDLTGHFVGNTIYF. CDR3 in DNA: TGTGCCACCAGCAGAGATCTGACAGGGCATTTTGTTGGAAACACCATATATTTT.

This clonotype was counted between two and nine times. CDR3 coding DNA: TGTGCCAGCAGCCCCAGCGATTTACGGAACACCATATATTTT. Residues: CASSPSDLRNTIYF. The V and J genes are TRBV6-5 and TRBJ1-3; D is undetermined. There are 14 residues in the CDR3. V lost 6 bases to trimming and J lost 7 bases, with 16 bases between them. Per the germline V gene, CDR1 is MNHEY and CDR2 is SVGAGI.

The chain combines TRBV5-1 with TRBJ1-1, with D tentatively TRBD1 (6 bases). Trimming left V 5 bases short and J 1 base short, with 12 bases between. Germline V gene lookup returns CDR1 SGHRS and CDR2 YFSETQ. The length of the CDR3 is 14 residues. CDR3 in DNA: TGCGCCAGCAGTAGACAGGCTCGGAACACTGAAGCTTTCTTT. Translating gives CASSRQARNTEAFF.

The chain combines TRBV12-3 or TRBV12-4 with TRBJ2-1; 9 bases agree with TRBD1. This CDR3 is 15 amino acids long. Trimming cost V 5 bases and J 9 bases; bases outside gene matches: 11. The CDR3 here is CASSPGTGILGEQFF. DNA of the CDR3: TGTGCCAGCAGTCCAGGGACAGGGATTCTGGGTGAGCAGTTCTTC.

The genes are TRBV5-6 and TRBJ2-5; TRBD1 or TRBD2 may be the D gene (5 bases each). V was trimmed by 4 bases and J by 5 bases, leaving 18 bases between them. Germline CDR1 and CDR2: SGHDT and YYEEEE. This CDR3 comprises 15 residues. CDR3 bases: TGTGCCAGCAGCATACCACGGGACCTCTCGGAGACCCAGTACTTC. It encodes CASSIPRDLSETQYF. The whole variable domain, filled in from reference TRBV5-6 and TRBJ2-5, reads DAGVTQSPTHLIKTRGQQVTLRCSPKSGHDTVSWYQQALGQGPQFIFQYYEEEERQRGNFPDRFSGHQFPNYSSELNVNALLLGDSALYLCASSIPRDLSETQYFGPGTRLLVL.

This clonotype occurred a few times. J is TRBJ1-2 and V is TRBV6-6, with TRBD1 as a possible D gene (5 bases). CDR1 is MNHNY and CDR2 is SVGAGI in the germline V gene (reference sequence). Trimming took off 7 bases at V and 1 base at J, with 13 bases between the two ends. This CDR3 contains 14 residues. This CDR3 is CASMALGVNYGYTF. CDR3 DNA: TGTGCCAGCATGGCCCTAGGGGTTAACTATGGCTACACCTTC.

This clonotype was recorded a few times. This CDR3 reads CASTQDRVTEAFF. The CDR3 DNA reads as TGTGCCAGCACCCAGGACAGGGTGACTGAAGCTTTCTTT. V usage is TRBV12-3 or TRBV12-4 and J usage is TRBJ1-1, with 8 nucleotides matching TRBD1. V was pared by 7 bases and J by 5 bases, with 6 bases of the junction left unmatched. This CDR3 is built from 13 residues.

This clonotype has a handful of counts. The chain has TRBV7-6 and TRBJ1-2; D is possibly TRBD1 (6 bases). The CDR3 spans 13 residues. Germline CDR1 SGHVS, CDR2 FNYEAQ. V lost 5 bases and J 2 bases, leaving 9 bases between the germline ends. CDR3 coding DNA: TGTGCCAGCAGCCCCACAGGGAACTATGGCTACACCTTC. Translated, it gives CASSPTGNYGYTF.

This chain links TRBV10-3 with TRBJ1-1, with TRBD1 as a possible D gene (5 bases). In germline, CDR1 is ENHRY, CDR2 SYGVKD. V shed 4 bases and J shed 3 bases, with 15 bases lying between them. The CDR3 has 15 amino acids. The CDR3 nucleotides read TGTGCCATCAGTGGGGGGGGGGTCGTGGACACTGAAGCTTTCTTT. It yields the protein CAISGGGVVDTEAFF.

J is TRBJ2-5 and V is TRBV18; no firm D call. Trimming took off 2 bases at V and 5 bases at J, with 9 bases between the two ends. Germline V gene data show CDR1 as KGHSH and CDR2 as LQKENI. This CDR3 region has 13 residues. In nucleotides, the CDR3 is TGTGCCAGCTCACCAGAGAGGTTTGAGACCCAGTACTTC. Amino acids: CASSPERFETQYF.

The V and J genes are TRBV15 and TRBJ2-5, with D hard to call. V lost 4 bases to trimming and J lost 5 bases, with 17 bases between them. The length of the CDR3 is 15 residues. Germline lookup yields CDR1 LNHNV and CDR2 YYDKDF (reference sequence). CDR3 coding DNA: TGTGCCACCAGCACAATTGATGGTTTCTCTGAGACCCAGTACTTC. This encodes CATSTIDGFSETQYF.

This chain connects TRBV20-1 to TRBJ2-7; D possibly corresponds to TRBD2 (5 bases). CDR3 length: 14 amino acids. The germline CDR1 and CDR2 sequences are DFQATT and SNEGSKA (reference sequence). V was shortened by 2 bases and J by 4 bases, with 15 bases between the two germline ends. The CDR3 sequence is CSARIPGSRYEQYF. CDR3 coding DNA: TGCAGTGCTAGAATTCCGGGATCGAGATACGAGCAGTACTTC.

Only a few counts were recorded for this clonotype. The rearrangement uses TRBV19 and TRBJ2-7; either TRBD1 or TRBD2 may fit D (5 bases each). This CDR3 has 16 amino acids. From germline, CDR1 is LNHDA and CDR2 SQIVND (reference sequence). The ends were cut back, 5 bases at V and 2 bases at J, with 19 bases in the middle. CDR3 residues: CASSQGPTWDPYEQYF. CDR3 in DNA: TGTGCCAGTAGTCAGGGTCCCACGTGGGACCCCTACGAGCAGTACTTC.

This chain links TRBV30 with TRBJ2-1; 10 positions match TRBD2. Germline CDR1 and CDR2: GTSNPN and SVGIG (reference sequence). V dropped 1 base and J dropped 6; count of bases not matched to a gene: 9. The CDR3 runs to 16 residues. CDR3 sequence (DNA): TGTGCCTGGAGTGAGAAGCGGGGGGGCCTCGGCAATGAGCAGTTCTTC. Translation: CAWSEKRGGLGNEQFF.

The chain is built from TRBV12-3 or TRBV12-4 and TRBJ2-3, with TRBD1 matching over 9 bases. This CDR3 contains 16 residues. Losses at the gene ends were 5 bases for V and 3 bases for J; bases not matched to a gene: 9. CDR3 nucleotide sequence: TGTGCCAGCAGTCCCGGACAGGGGAGGTCAACAGATACGCAGTATTTT. Its translation: CASSPGQGRSTDTQYF.

The chain carries TRBV29-1 and TRBJ1-2; D may be TRBD1 (5 bases). Trimming cost V 2 bases and J 3 bases, with 22 bases left between them. This CDR3 has 17 residues. Germline CDR1 reads SQVTM; CDR2 reads ANQGSEA. The CDR3 DNA reads as TGCAGCGTTGAAAACCGGGACGCGACAAGTGGGGACTATGGCTACACCTTC. Translation: CSVENRDATSGDYGYTF.

This clonotype was counted a single time. The chain has TRBV12-3 or TRBV12-4 and TRBJ1-5; TRBD1 might be the D (6 bases). The CDR3 runs to 15 residues. The V and J ends lost 6 bases and 2 bases respectively, with 14 bases between them. The CDR3 DNA is TGTGCCAGCAGCGAGGGGGGAGGTGGCAATCAGCCCCAGCATTTT. Amino acids: CASSEGGGGNQPQHF.

This clonotype was seen only a few times. The chain joins TRBV13 to TRBJ1-1; TRBD1 matches 7 bases. The CDR3 sequence is 15 residues long. Per germline, CDR1 PRHDT and CDR2 FYEKMQ (reference sequence). The ends lost 5 bases at V and 3 bases at J; junction bases unmatched: 9. The CDR3, as DNA: TGTGCCAGCAGCCGCCGGGACAGACATTACACTGAAGCTTTCTTT. Its protein is CASSRRDRHYTEAFF.

The chain uses TRBV20-1 and TRBJ2-1; possible D gene TRBD1, 6 bases. V dropped 3 bases and J dropped 8 bases, with 17 bases sitting between them. CDR1 and CDR2 (germline): DFQATT, SNEGSKA (reference sequence). The CDR3 length is 14 residues. The CDR3 loop is CSASAGQSWDEQFF. The CDR3, as DNA: TGCAGTGCTAGCGCCGGACAGTCTTGGGATGAGCAGTTCTTC.

This clonotype was counted a few times. The V gene is TRBV6-5, the J gene TRBJ2-7; a weak D match, TRBD1 (5 bases). The CDR3 length is 11 residues. V shed 5 bases and J shed 7 bases, with 9 bases lying between them. Per the germline V gene, CDR1 is MNHEY and CDR2 is SVGAGI. The CDR3 DNA sequence: TGTGCCAGCAGTGAACGACAGGAGCAGTACTTC. It encodes CASSERQEQYF.